This T cell receptor beta chain derives from a study of T cells in Graves' hyperthyroidism and ophthalmopathy. Points from the study as a whole: Ophthalmopathy, which appeared later, was predicted by the model a median around 6.5 months before onset. Within blood appeared most thyroid clonotypes that had expanded above 0.001.

Worth noting for this clonotype: Its antigen is not identified.

Clinical symptoms, serum thyroxine and TRAb, thyroid ultrasound and orbital computed tomography together formed the diagnostic basis. Isolation of PBMCs was performed on about 10 ml fresh peripheral blood. The germline V gene encodes CDR1 SGHVS and CDR2 FQNEAQ. CDR3 size: 12 residues. With 3 bases removed from V and 7 bases from J, the gap between germline ends came to 9 bases. There were TCR beta CDR3 regions amplified from RNA transcripts. A first-round RT-PCR of the TCR CDR3 used the HTBI primer set. TCRdb reprocessed the multiplex PCR reads with MiXCR, giving one entry per CDR3 protein. The table lists hundreds of thousands of distinct CDR3 sequences, over 10% of them singletons.

The receptor's source is a woman aged 18-29 years with Graves' hyperthyroidism. Sequencing was carried out using blood. The chain has TRBV7-8 and TRBJ1-1, with D possibly matching TRBD1 (5 bases). This CDR3 reads CASSFRDGEAFF. The CDR3 DNA reads TGTGCCAGCAGCTTCCGGGACGGTGAAGCTTTCTTT. Using reference TRBV7-8 and TRBJ1-1 for the parts outside the CDR3, the full variable domain is GAGVSQSPRYKVAKRGQDVALRCDPISGHVSLFWYQQALGQGPEFLTYFQNEAQLDKSGLPSDRFFAERPEGSVSTLKIQRTQQEDSAVYLCASSFRDGEAFFGQGTRLTVV.